This TCR beta chain was observed in a study of T-cell memory formation after mild COVID-19 listed by TCRdb under 2021. At the level of the whole study: TCR sequence clusters from the two donors were largely donor specific. T-cell clones expanding and contracting after mild COVID-19 in a couple of donors were tracked by longitudinal TCRalpha and TCRbeta repertoire sequencing. Two young, previously healthy adult volunteers, one female and one male, were included in the cohort. What the work shows at the level of the full study, not this receptor alone: Contracting CD4+ clones were located mainly in the CM and EM memory subsets, whereas CD8+ clones were found to be enriched in EMRA. The study included only a couple of mild cases, and larger cohorts that include severe cases with pre-infection samples were judged to be necessary. Balanced CD4/CD8 phenotypes were observed for clones contracting from day 15 to 85, whereas a bias towards CD4+ was observed for a second wave of clones expanding from day 15 to 37. Some responding clones were detected in pre-infection memory, which suggested that pre-existing cross-reactive memory T cells had joined the SARS-CoV-2 response. SARS-CoV-2 specificity of the second-wave clones peaking on day 37 was not confirmed.

These reads were obtained on an Illumina NovaSeq 6000. cDNA libraries for TCRalpha and TCRbeta were prepared by 5'RACE using constant-segment primers, with sample barcodes and unique molecular identifiers added. RNA was extracted from every sample with Trizol reagent. Amplification of the libraries took two PCR steps, and the second step added a second sample barcode plus Illumina TruSeq adapters. Sequencing of libraries was performed on an Illumina NovaSeq with 2 x 150 bp paired-end reads. Turning to the authors' computational methods: The reads were demultiplexed and collapsed into UMI-guided consensus sequences using migec v1.2.7. Using mixcr v2.1.11, the UMI consensuses were aligned to TRA and TRB V and J templates and assembled into clonotypes. Clonotypes were classified as expanded or contracted when called significant by both edgeR and NoisET, with noise models trained on biological replicates. edgeR calls used a false discovery rate-adjusted p below 0.01 and a log2 fold-change threshold of 1. PCA with hierarchical clustering of max-normalized trajectories of the 1000 most abundant clonotypes was used as exploratory dynamics analysis. Separately sequenced CD4+ and CD8+ repertoires were used to assign a CD4 or CD8 phenotype to each responding clone. The public reads were quality trimmed at Q25 with fastp and then assembled into clones with MiXCR by TCRdb, keeping productive beta chains. Each record represents a unique CDR3 protein, reported with the most common genes and DNA among its rows. The V and J calls reflect TCRdb's pipeline rather than the authors' work. In all, the sample holds 190,000 or so distinct CDR3 sequences, and roughly a tenth of those were seen once. In total, the top ten clones hold around 3.3% of the sample.

Notes on this clonotype: Its target antigen remains unknown. Qualities for individual bases were not recorded, and no much larger clone is one base off.

The germline V gene yields SGHAT for CDR1 and FQNNGV for CDR2. A distance of 15 bases separates the germline ends of V and J, which lose 3 bases and 7 bases respectively. From cysteine to phenylalanine, the CDR3 is 14 amino acids long. The entry retains the CDR3 DNA only, 42 bases that are in frame from base 1. Ficoll-Paque density gradient centrifugation was the method used to isolate PBMCs. The chain is encoded by TRBV11-2 joined to TRBJ1-2; D gene: possibly TRBD1, on 5 matching bases. The clonotype was recovered from a man between 18 and 35 years old who had mild COVID-19 (a few samples of this study predate the infection). The sample titles of this study are shuffled in the database, so cell type and time point are left out; the donor was told from shared clones. The sequencing input was PBMCs or a T cell subset sorted from them (not recorded which). The nucleotides read TGTGCCAGCAGCTTCCCGACGAGGGGACGTGGCTACACCTTC. This sequence encodes CASSFPTRGRGYTF.